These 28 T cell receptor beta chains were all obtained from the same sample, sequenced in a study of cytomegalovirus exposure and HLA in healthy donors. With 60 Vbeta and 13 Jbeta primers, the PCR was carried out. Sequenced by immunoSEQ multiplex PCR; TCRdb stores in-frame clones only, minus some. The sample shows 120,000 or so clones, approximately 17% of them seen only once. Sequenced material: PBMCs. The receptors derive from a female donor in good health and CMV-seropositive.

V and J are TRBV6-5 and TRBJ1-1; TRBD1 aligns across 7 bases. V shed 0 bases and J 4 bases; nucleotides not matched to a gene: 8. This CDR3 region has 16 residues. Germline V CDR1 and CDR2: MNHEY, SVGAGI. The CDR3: CASSYSKSAGGTEAFF. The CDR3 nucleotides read TGTGCCAGCAGTTACTCGAAATCGGCAGGGGGCACTGAAGCTTTCTTT.

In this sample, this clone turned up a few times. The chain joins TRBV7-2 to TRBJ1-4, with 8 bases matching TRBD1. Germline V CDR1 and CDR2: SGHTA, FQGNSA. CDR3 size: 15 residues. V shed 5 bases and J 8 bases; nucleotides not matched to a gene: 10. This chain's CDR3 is CASSVGQGGLEKLFF. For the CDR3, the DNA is TGTGCCAGCAGCGTTGGACAGGGAGGTTTGGAAAAACTGTTTTTT.

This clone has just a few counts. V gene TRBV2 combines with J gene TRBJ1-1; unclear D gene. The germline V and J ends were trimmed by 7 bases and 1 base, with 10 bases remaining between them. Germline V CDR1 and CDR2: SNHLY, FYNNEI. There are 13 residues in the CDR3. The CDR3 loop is CASNIQQNTEAFF. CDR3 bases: TGTGCCAGCAATATACAGCAGAACACTGAAGCTTTCTTT. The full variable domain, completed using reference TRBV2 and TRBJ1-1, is EPEVTQTPSHQVTQMGQEVILRCVPISNHLYFYWYRQILGQKVEFLVSFYNNEISEKSEIFDDQFSVERPDGSNFTLKIRSTKLEDSAMYFCASNIQQNTEAFFGQGTRLTVV.

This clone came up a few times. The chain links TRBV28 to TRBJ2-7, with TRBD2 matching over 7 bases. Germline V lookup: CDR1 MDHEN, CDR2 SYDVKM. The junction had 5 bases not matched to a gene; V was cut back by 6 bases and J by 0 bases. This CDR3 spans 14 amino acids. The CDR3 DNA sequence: TGTGCCAGCAGCCTTAGCGGGTACTCCTACGAGCAGTACTTC. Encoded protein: CASSLSGYSYEQYF.

CDR3 in DNA: TGTGCCAGCAGCTTAAACAGGGGGGGCACTGAAGCTTTCTTT. Encoded protein: CASSLNRGGTEAFF. The rearrangement uses TRBV7-9 and TRBJ1-1; 8 nucleotides line up with TRBD1. The length of the CDR3 is 14 residues. Germline V CDR1 and CDR2: SEHNR, FQNEAQ (reference sequence). J was trimmed by 4 bases and V by 2 bases; bases with no gene match: 3. Complete variable domain (other parts from reference TRBV7-9 and TRBJ1-1): DTGVSQNPRHKITKRGQNVTFRCDPISEHNRLYWYRQTLGQGPEFLTYFQNEAQLEKSRLLSDRFSAERPKGSFSTLEIQRTEQGDSAMYLCASSLNRGGTEAFFGQGTRLTVV.

CDR3: CASSARHNSGANVLTF. The CDR3 DNA sequence: TGTGCCAGCAGCGCACGACACAACTCTGGGGCCAACGTCCTGACTTTC. The rearrangement links TRBV5-8 to TRBJ2-6; the D is unclear. The CDR3 consists of 16 residues. From germline, CDR1 is SGHTS and CDR2 YDEGEE. The V end was cut by 4 bases, the J end by 0 bases, with 11 bases between.

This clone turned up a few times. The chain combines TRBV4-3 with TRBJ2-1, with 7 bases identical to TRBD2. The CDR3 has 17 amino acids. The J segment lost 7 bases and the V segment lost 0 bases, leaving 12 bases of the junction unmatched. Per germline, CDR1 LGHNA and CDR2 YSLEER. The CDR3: CASSQDGRGGSGNEQFF. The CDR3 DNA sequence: TGCGCCAGCAGCCAAGATGGAAGGGGTGGTAGCGGGAATGAGCAGTTCTTC.

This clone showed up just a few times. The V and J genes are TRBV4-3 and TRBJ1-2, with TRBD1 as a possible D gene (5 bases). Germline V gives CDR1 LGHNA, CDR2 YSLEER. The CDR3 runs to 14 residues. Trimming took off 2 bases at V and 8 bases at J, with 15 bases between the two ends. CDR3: CASSQITGGDGYTF. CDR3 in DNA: TGCGCCAGCAGCCAAATCACGGGAGGGGACGGCTACACCTTC.

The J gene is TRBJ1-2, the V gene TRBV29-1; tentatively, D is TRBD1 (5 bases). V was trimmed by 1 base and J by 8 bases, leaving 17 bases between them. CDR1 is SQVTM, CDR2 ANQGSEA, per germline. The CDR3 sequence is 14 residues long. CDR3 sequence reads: CSVEAGGRGWGYTF. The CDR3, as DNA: TGCAGCGTTGAAGCGGGGGGGAGAGGTTGGGGCTACACCTTC.

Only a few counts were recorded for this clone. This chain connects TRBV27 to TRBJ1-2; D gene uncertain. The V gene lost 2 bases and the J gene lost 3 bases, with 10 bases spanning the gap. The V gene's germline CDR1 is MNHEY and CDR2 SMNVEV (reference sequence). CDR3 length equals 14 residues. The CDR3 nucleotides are TGTGCCAGCAGTTTACTTGGCGGGGACTATGGCTACACCTTC. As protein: CASSLLGGDYGYTF.

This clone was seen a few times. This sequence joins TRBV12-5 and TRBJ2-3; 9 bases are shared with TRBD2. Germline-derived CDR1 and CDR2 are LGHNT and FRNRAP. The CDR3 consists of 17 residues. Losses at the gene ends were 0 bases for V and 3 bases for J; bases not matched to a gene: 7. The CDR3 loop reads CASGLVLRAGGTDTQYF. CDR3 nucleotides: TGTGCTAGTGGTTTGGTCCTCCGGGCGGGAGGGACAGATACGCAGTATTTT.

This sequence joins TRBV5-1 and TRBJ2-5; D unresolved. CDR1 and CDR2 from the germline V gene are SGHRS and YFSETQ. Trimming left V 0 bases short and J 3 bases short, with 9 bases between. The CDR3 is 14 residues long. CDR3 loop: CASSLVASEETQYF. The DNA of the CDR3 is TGCGCCAGCAGCTTGGTTGCATCAGAAGAGACCCAGTACTTC.

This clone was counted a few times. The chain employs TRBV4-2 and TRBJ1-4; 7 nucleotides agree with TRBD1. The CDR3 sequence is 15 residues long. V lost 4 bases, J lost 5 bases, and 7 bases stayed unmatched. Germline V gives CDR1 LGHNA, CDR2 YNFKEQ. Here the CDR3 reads CASSRTGVGNEKLFF. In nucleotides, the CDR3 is TGTGCCAGCAGCCGTACAGGGGTAGGCAATGAAAAACTGTTTTTT.

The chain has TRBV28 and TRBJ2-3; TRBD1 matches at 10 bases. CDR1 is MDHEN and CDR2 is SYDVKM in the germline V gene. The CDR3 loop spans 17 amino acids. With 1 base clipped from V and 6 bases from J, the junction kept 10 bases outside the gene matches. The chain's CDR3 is CASSLSRTGGKIDTQYF. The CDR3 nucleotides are TGTGCCAGCAGTTTATCCAGGACAGGGGGGAAAATCGATACGCAGTATTTT.

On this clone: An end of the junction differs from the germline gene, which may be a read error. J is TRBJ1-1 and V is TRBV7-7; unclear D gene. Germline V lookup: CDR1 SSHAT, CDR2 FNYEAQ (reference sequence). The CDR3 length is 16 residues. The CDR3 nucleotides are TGTGCTAGCAGCCCAGCCCCCCCCGGGAGGAACACTGAAGCTTTCTTT. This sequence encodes CASSPAPPGRNTEAFF.

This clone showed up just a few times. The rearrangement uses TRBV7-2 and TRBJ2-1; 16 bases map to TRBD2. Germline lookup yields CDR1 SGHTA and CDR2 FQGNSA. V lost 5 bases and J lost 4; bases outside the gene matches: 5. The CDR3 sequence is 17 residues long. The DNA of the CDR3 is TGTGCCAGCAGCCTGGGACTAGCGGGGGGGCCTTACAATGAGCAGTTCTTC. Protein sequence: CASSLGLAGGPYNEQFF.

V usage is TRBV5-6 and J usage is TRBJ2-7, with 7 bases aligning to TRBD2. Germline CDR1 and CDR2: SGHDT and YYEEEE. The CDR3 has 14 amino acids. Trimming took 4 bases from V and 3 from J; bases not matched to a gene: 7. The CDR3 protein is CASSVGKRGYEQYF. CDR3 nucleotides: TGTGCCAGCAGCGTAGGGAAGCGGGGCTACGAGCAGTACTTC.

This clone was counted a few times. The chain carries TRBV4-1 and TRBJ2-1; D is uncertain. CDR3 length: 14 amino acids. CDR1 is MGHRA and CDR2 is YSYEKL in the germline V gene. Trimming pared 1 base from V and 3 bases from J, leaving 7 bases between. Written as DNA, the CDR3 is TGCGCCAGCAGCCAAGGAAGGAGCTACAATGAGCAGTTCTTC. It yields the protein CASSQGRSYNEQFF.

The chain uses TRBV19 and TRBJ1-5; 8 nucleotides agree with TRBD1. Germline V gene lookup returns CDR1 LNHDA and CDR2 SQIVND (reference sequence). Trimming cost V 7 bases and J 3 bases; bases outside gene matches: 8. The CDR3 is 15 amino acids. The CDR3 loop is CASTSDRVSNQPQHF. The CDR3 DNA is TGTGCCAGTACCTCGGACAGGGTATCCAATCAGCCCCAGCATTTT.

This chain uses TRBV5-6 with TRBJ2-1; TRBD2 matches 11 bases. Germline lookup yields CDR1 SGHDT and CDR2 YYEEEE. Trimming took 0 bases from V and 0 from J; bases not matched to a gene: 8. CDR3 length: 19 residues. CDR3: CASSLATSGGIVSYNEQFF. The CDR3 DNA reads TGTGCCAGCAGCTTGGCTACTAGCGGGGGTATCGTCTCCTACAATGAGCAGTTCTTC.

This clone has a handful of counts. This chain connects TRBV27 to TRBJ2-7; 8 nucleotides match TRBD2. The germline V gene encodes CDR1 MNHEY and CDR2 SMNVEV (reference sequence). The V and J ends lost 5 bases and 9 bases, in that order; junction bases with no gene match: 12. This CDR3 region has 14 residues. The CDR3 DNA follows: TGTGCCAGCAGTGCCCCCGGGGGGGCCGCAGGGCAGTACTTC. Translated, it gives CASSAPGGAAGQYF.

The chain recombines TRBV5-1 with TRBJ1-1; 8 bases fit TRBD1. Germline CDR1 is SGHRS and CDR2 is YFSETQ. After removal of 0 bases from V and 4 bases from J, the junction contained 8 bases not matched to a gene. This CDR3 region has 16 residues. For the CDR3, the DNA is TGCGCCAGCAGCTTGGTCCGGACAGGGCACGGCACTGAAGCTTTCTTT. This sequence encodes CASSLVRTGHGTEAFF.

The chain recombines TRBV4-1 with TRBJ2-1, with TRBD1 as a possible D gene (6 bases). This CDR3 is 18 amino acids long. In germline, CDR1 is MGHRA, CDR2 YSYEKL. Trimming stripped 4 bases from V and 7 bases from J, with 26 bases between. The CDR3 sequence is CASSLKSQGTLLGNEQFF. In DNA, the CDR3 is TGCGCCAGCAGCCTCAAGTCGCAGGGGACGCTATTAGGTAATGAGCAGTTCTTC.

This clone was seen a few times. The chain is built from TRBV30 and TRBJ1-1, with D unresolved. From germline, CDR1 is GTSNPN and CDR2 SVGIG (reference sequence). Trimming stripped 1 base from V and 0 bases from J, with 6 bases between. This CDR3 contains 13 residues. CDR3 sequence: CAWSAFMNTEAFF. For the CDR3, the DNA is TGTGCCTGGAGTGCCTTTATGAACACTGAAGCTTTCTTT.

CDR3 in DNA: TGTGCCAGCAGTCTCCTCGGGACTCACTACGAGCAGTACTTC. It specifies CASSLLGTHYEQYF. The V gene is TRBV7-2, the J gene TRBJ2-7; tentatively, D is TRBD2 (6 bases). This CDR3 has 14 residues. The germline V gene has CDR1 SGHTA and CDR2 FQGNSA. V was clipped by 6 bases and J by 3 bases, with 15 bases between them. The whole variable domain, filled in from reference TRBV7-2 and TRBJ2-7, reads GAGVSQSPSNKVTEKGKDVELRCDPISGHTALYWYRQSLGQGLEFLIYFQGNSAPDKSGLPSDRFSAERTGGSVSTLTIQRTQQEDSAVYLCASSLLGTHYEQYFGPGTRLTVT.

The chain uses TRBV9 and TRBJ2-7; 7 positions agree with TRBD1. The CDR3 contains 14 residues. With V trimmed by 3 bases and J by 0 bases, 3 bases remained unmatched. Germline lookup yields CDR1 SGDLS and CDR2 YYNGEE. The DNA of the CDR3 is TGTGCCAGCAGCGGAAGGGACAGCTCCTACGAGCAGTACTTC. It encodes CASSGRDSSYEQYF.

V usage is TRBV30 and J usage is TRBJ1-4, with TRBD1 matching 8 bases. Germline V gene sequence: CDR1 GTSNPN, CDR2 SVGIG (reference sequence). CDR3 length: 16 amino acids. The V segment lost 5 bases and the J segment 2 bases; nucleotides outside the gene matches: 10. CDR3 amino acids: CAWEFRTGLTNEKLFF. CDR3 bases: TGTGCCTGGGAATTTCGGACAGGGCTTACTAATGAAAAACTGTTTTTT.

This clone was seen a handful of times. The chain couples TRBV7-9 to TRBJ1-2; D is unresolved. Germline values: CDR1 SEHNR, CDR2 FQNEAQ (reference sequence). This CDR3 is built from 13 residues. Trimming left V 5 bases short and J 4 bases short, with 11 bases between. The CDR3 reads CASSQVSFYGYTF. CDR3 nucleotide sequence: TGTGCCAGCAGCCAAGTCAGTTTCTATGGCTACACCTTC. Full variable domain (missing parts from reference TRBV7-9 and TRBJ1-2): DTGVSQNPRHKITKRGQNVTFRCDPISEHNRLYWYRQTLGQGPEFLTYFQNEAQLEKSRLLSDRFSAERPKGSFSTLEIQRTEQGDSAMYLCASSQVSFYGYTFGSGTRLTVV.